These T cell receptor beta chains were read from a single sample in a study of T cell clones after liver transplantation. Profiling relied on immunoSEQ multiplex PCR, and the TCRdb table lists in-frame clones only, not all of them. The table lists tens of thousands of clones, around 94% of them singletons. The sequenced sample was CD8+ T cells from blood, obtained 12 months after liver transplant. The receptors derive from a human patient who received a liver transplant. Some of the T cells may derive from the graft donor. Each CDR3 is given with its conserved first and last residue. A D gene is named only where the DNA matches it firmly. Clone sizes are given selectively: once, few, many, or a class where the clone is expanded.

14,TRBJ2-7,.,TRBV18,.,CASSPSGSLYEQYF,TGTGCCAGCTCACCCTCCGGTTCGCTCTACGAGCAGTACTTC
14,TRBJ2-1,.,TRBV29-1,.,CSVEDWDKYNEQFF,TGCAGCGTTGAGGATTGGGACAAATACAATGAGCAGTTCTTC
16,TRBJ2-3,.,TRBV19,.,CASSPGSTSWQDTQYF,TGTGCCAGTAGTCCGGGCAGCACTAGCTGGCAGGATACGCAGTATTTT
15,TRBJ2-7,few,TRBV29-1,.,CSVEIDAGLSYEQYF,TGCAGCGTTGAGATTGATGCGGGCTTATCCTACGAGCAGTACTTC
13,TRBJ2-7,.,TRBV27,.,CASSDGGGVEQYF,TGTGCCAGCAGCGACGGAGGGGGGGTCGAGCAGTACTTC
14,TRBJ2-3,.,TRBV5-6,.,CASSLAGGTDTQYF,TGTGCCAGCAGCTTAGCTGGGGGCACAGATACGCAGTATTTT
15,TRBJ2-3,.,TRBV2,TRBD2,CASSEAGLAGDTQYF,TGTGCCAGCAGTGAAGCGGGACTAGCGGGGGATACGCAGTATTTT
15,TRBJ2-3,once,TRBV19,.,CASSIGSRGTDTQYF,TGTGCCAGTAGTATAGGTTCCAGGGGCACAGATACGCAGTATTTT
14,TRBJ2-1,once,TRBV6-1,.,CASRVWGPYNEQFF,TGTGCCAGCAGGGTGTGGGGGCCCTACAATGAGCAGTTCTTC
12,TRBJ2-1,.,TRBV6-5,.,CASSYSRGEQFF,TGTGCCAGCAGTTACTCTCGCGGTGAGCAGTTCTTC
14,TRBJ2-4,.,TRBV11-3,TRBD1,CASSYKDRSDIQYF,TGTGCCAGCAGCTACAAGGACAGGAGTGACATTCAGTACTTC
10,TRBJ1-5,.,TRBV29-1,.,CSVGEQPQHF,TGCAGCGTTGGGGAACAGCCCCAGCATTTT
13,TRBJ1-5,.,TRBV19,.,CASSIVADQPQHF,TGTGCCAGTAGTATAGTGGCCGATCAGCCCCAGCATTTT
14,TRBJ2-7,.,TRBV7-2,.,CASSLGRGSYEQYF,TGTGCCAGCAGCTTGGGACGGGGGTCCTACGAGCAGTACTTC
14,TRBJ2-6,.,TRBV4-1,.,CASSPGPGANVLTF,TGCGCCAGCAGCCCTGGCCCTGGGGCCAACGTCCTGACTTTC
15,TRBJ2-3,.,TRBV6-5,TRBD2,CASSPGTSGTDTQYF,TGTGCCAGCAGTCCCGGGACTAGCGGCACAGATACGCAGTATTTT
14,TRBJ2-7,.,TRBV6-1,.,CASSDQTGLGEQYF,TGTGCCAGCAGTGACCAGACAGGACTGGGGGAGCAGTACTTC
15,TRBJ1-4,.,TRBV27,.,CASSWDGGTNEKLFF,TGTGCCAGCAGTTGGGACGGAGGAACTAATGAAAAACTGTTTTTT
14,TRBJ2-7,once,TRBV4-1,.,CASSQITGAYEQYF,TGCGCCAGCAGCCAAATCACCGGAGCCTACGAGCAGTACTTC
13,TRBJ2-3,.,TRBV4-1,.,CASSQRLADTQYF,TGCGCCAGCAGCCAGAGGCTTGCAGATACGCAGTATTTT
15,TRBJ2-7,.,TRBV5-1,.,CASSLRRGTAYEQYF,TGCGCCAGCAGCCTACGAAGAGGGACGGCCTACGAGCAGTACTTC
12,TRBJ1-1,.,TRBV2,.,CAIGRGSTEAFF,TGTGCCATCGGGCGGGGGTCAACTGAAGCTTTCTTT
15,TRBJ1-1,.,TRBV5-4,.,CASTYIGGLNTEAFF,TGTGCCAGCACCTACATAGGGGGGTTGAACACTGAAGCTTTCTTT
13,TRBJ1-2,.,TRBV29-1,.,CSVVLQGNYGYTF,TGCAGCGTTGTGCTACAGGGCAACTATGGCTACACCTTC
12,TRBJ1-2,.,TRBV27,.,CATSSGGYGYTF,TGTGCCACCTCCTCCGGGGGCTATGGCTACACCTTC
17,TRBJ2-2,.,TRBV30,.,CAWSVLIRSANTGELFF,TGTGCCTGGAGTGTATTAATTAGGAGTGCGAACACCGGGGAGCTGTTTTTT
14,TRBJ2-1,.,TRBV4-3,.,CASSQDSLAYEQFF,TGCGCCAGCAGCCAAGATAGTCTAGCCTATGAGCAGTTCTTC
14,TRBJ2-7,.,TRBV5-5,TRBD1,CASFAGDRGHEQYF,TGTGCCAGCTTCGCGGGGGACAGGGGACACGAGCAGTACTTC
18,TRBJ2-3,.,TRBV12-1,.,CASSFVDGLAGLRDTQYF,TGTGCCAGCAGCTTTGTTGACGGACTAGCTGGGTTACGAGATACGCAGTATTTT
13,TRBJ2-5,.,TRBV6-1,.,CASSDSGEETQYF,TGTGCCAGCAGTGACAGCGGCGAGGAGACCCAGTACTTC
14,TRBJ2-3,once,TRBV4-1,.,CASSQVGGADTQYF,TGCGCCAGCAGCCAAGTGGGTGGCGCAGATACGCAGTATTTT
16,TRBJ2-7,.,TRBV7-6,TRBD1,CASSLVGTGGFNEQYF,TGTGCCAGCAGCTTAGTGGGGACAGGGGGCTTCAACGAGCAGTACTTC
12,TRBJ1-5,.,TRBV15,.,CATSHSNQPQHF,TGTGCCACCAGCCATAGCAATCAGCCCCAGCATTTT
15,TRBJ1-3,.,TRBV28,.,CASSSLPPSGNTIYF,TGTGCCAGCAGTTCCCTGCCCCCCTCTGGAAACACCATATATTTT
15,TRBJ2-5,once,TRBV5-1,.,CASSSHQQTEETQYF,TGCGCCAGCAGCTCACACCAACAGACAGAAGAGACCCAGTACTTC
13,TRBJ2-7,.,TRBV21-1,.,CASSKTRSYEQYF,TGTGCCAGCAGCAAGACTAGGTCCTACGAGCAGTACTTC
15,TRBJ2-2,.,TRBV9,.,CASSRSGANTGELFF,TGTGCCAGCAGCAGATCGGGTGCGAACACCGGGGAGCTGTTTTTT
13,TRBJ2-7,.,TRBV2,.,CASSLASDYEQYF,TGTGCCAGCAGCCTAGCGTCCGACTACGAGCAGTACTTC
19,TRBJ2-3,.,TRBV7-9,TRBD2,CASSLPGTSGRGGTDTQYF,TGTGCCAGCAGCTTACCCGGGACTAGCGGGAGAGGGGGCACAGATACGCAGTATTTT
15,TRBJ2-1,.,TRBV7-9,TRBD1,CASSGDRGPYNEQFF,TGTGCCAGCAGCGGGGACAGGGGTCCCTACAATGAGCAGTTCTTC
15,TRBJ2-5,once,TRBV7-9,TRBD2,CASSPAGGGLETQYF,TGTGCCAGCAGCCCAGCGGGAGGGGGCCTTGAGACCCAGTACTTC
14,TRBJ2-3,.,TRBV27,.,CASSRTGDLDTQYF,TGTGCCAGCAGCCGCACCGGAGACCTAGATACGCAGTATTTT
14,TRBJ2-7,.,TRBV5-6,.,CASSYGQSFYEQYF,TGTGCCAGCAGCTACGGACAGAGCTTCTACGAGCAGTACTTC
14,TRBJ2-7,.,TRBV9,TRBD2,CASSVGGGRSEQYF,TGTGCCAGCAGCGTCGGCGGCGGGAGAAGCGAGCAGTACTTC
13,TRBJ2-7,.,TRBV6-6,TRBD2,CASSLLAGDEQYF,TGTGCCAGCAGTCTACTAGCGGGAGACGAGCAGTACTTC
11,TRBJ1-1,.,TRBV11-2,.,CASSLGREAFF,TGTGCCAGCAGCTTAGGCCGTGAAGCTTTCTTT
15,TRBJ2-1,.,TRBV27,TRBD2,CASSLLALNPNEQFF,TGTGCCAGCAGCCTACTAGCGCTAAACCCCAATGAGCAGTTCTTC
13,TRBJ2-2,.,TRBV27,.,CASSSRTGGELFF,TGTGCCAGCAGTTCAAGGACCGGCGGGGAGCTGTTTTTT
14,TRBJ2-1,.,TRBV27,TRBD2,CASRSSGEYNEQFF,TGTGCCAGCAGATCTAGCGGAGAGTACAATGAGCAGTTCTTC
17,TRBJ2-1,once,TRBV11-2,.,CASSLVGAGARIDEQFF,TGTGCCAGCAGCTTAGTGGGGGCAGGGGCTCGCATCGATGAGCAGTTCTTC
16,TRBJ1-1,.,TRBV5-8,.,CASSTDVLGMNTEAFF,TGTGCCAGCAGCACGGACGTTTTGGGAATGAACACTGAAGCTTTCTTT
17,TRBJ1-6,once,TRBV4-1,.,CASSQPRLSSYNSPLHF,TGCGCCAGCAGCCAACCACGACTGAGCTCCTATAATTCACCCCTCCACTTT
15,TRBJ2-3,once,TRBV6-1,.,CASSVRSFKGDTQYF,TGTGCCAGCAGTGTAAGGAGTTTCAAGGGGGATACGCAGTATTTT